One T cell receptor beta chain is described in this entry. Its antigen remains unidentified. This sample was included in a study of shared clonotypes between healthy human individuals. Study findings and constraints: Among non-shared clonotypes, generation probabilities were lower than among those shared by all four donors. Generally, naive subsets (rather than memory subsets) showed larger estimated richness.

V shed 0 bases, J shed 8 bases, and the junction held 4 bases outside the gene matches. Germline V gene lookup returns CDR1 SGHNT and CDR2 YYREEE (reference sequence). The CDR3 length is 14 residues. The assay was carried out at the deep level. Generated by immunoSEQ multiplex PCR, the TCRdb table keeps only in-frame clones and is missing some. The repertoire holds roughly 1.4 million clones, with roughly 98.5% as singletons. Sequencing was done on a sample of naive CD4+ T cells sorted from blood. Subset in this sample: CD45RA+ positively selected. This rearrangement joins TRBV5-4 to TRBJ1-1, with 10 bases aligning to TRBD1. This TCR derives from a man aged 25 to 45 in good health. The CDR3, as DNA: TGTGCCAGCAGCTTGGTGGCGGGACAGGGGGAAGCTTTCTTT. Translation: CASSLVAGQGEAFF.